The 10 T cell receptor beta chains below were found in one sample sequenced in a study of CD8+CD57+ T cells in acquired aplastic anemia. Genomic DNA templated the TCR beta VDJ and CDR3 profiling. TCRdb reprocessed the reads via MiXCR and lists one record per CDR3 protein. The sample lists 200,000 to 250,000 distinct CDR3 sequences; 30% to 35% were seen once. Material: sorted CD4+, CD8+, or CD8+CD57+ T cells (not recorded which) from PBMCs. The receptor source for this set is a human donor in good health, serving as a control.

This clonotype was detected only a few times. The rearrangement joins TRBV20-1 to TRBJ1-2; D is perhaps TRBD1 (5 bases). The V gene's germline CDR1 is DFQATT and CDR2 SNEGSKA (reference sequence). This CDR3 spans 14 amino acids. The germline V and J ends were trimmed by 5 bases and 7 bases, with 20 bases remaining between them. This chain's CDR3 is CSADLGGVAGGYTF. The CDR3 DNA sequence: TGCAGTGCTGACCTCGGGGGGGTGGCGGGTGGCTACACCTTC.

The gene calls are TRBV11-2 and TRBJ2-2; D possibly corresponds to TRBD2 (7 bases). V lost 6 bases, J lost 9 bases, and 26 bases lay in between. Germline V CDR1 and CDR2: SGHAT, FQNNGV. The CDR3 is made up of 17 amino acids. CDR3 bases: TGTGCCAGCAGATCACAGCGGGGCAAGGACAGTTTGAGGGAGCTGTTTTTT. Its translation is CASRSQRGKDSLRELFF.

The table lists this clonotype with many counts. The chain links TRBV20-1 to TRBJ2-3; D gene uncertain. The CDR3 length is 13 residues. CDR1 and CDR2 from the germline V gene are DFQATT and SNEGSKA (reference sequence). Trimming pared 0 bases from V and 0 bases from J, leaving 4 bases between. The CDR3 sequence is CSARDASTDTQYF. CDR3 sequence (DNA): TGCAGTGCTAGAGACGCGAGCACAGATACGCAGTATTTT.

Notes on this clonotype: A single base separates this from a much larger clone, so it may be a read error. CDR3 region: CASSPGLAPPYEQYF. The CDR3 DNA is TGCGCCAGCAGCCCCGGACTGGCGCCCCCCTACGAGCAGTACTTC. The chain is built from TRBV5-1 and TRBJ2-7; the D gene is possibly TRBD2 (5 bases). This CDR3 region has 15 residues. The ends were cut back, 4 bases at V and 2 bases at J, with 16 bases in the middle. CDR1 and CDR2 (germline): SGHRS, YFSETQ.

Of note for this clonotype: Mismatch with germline at one junction end may stem from a read error. This sequence joins TRBV12-3 or TRBV12-4 and TRBJ2-7; a possible D gene is TRBD1 (6 bases). This CDR3 spans 13 amino acids. CDR3 nucleotide sequence: TGTGCCAGCGGTTTAGCCCCAGGGGCCGAGCAGTACTTC. Amino acid sequence: CASGLAPGAEQYF.

This clonotype was detected only once. The rearrangement joins TRBV15 to TRBJ2-7; 9 nucleotides line up with TRBD1. Looked up from germline, CDR1 is LNHNV and CDR2 is YYDKDF (reference sequence). The J segment lost 0 bases and the V segment lost 2 bases, leaving 2 bases of the junction unmatched. This CDR3 has 15 residues. Here the CDR3 reads CATSRKTGGSYEQYF. The CDR3, as DNA: TGTGCCACCAGCAGAAAGACAGGGGGCTCCTACGAGCAGTACTTC.

CDR3 DNA sequence: TGCAGTGCTAGAGGTCCCGGGACCACGAATAGGGATGAGCAGTTCTTC. Protein product: CSARGPGTTNRDEQFF. The V and J genes are TRBV20-1 and TRBJ2-1; D could derive from TRBD1 or TRBD2 (5 bases each). CDR3 length: 16 residues. V lost 1 base, J lost 8 bases, and 21 bases lay in between. Germline lookup yields CDR1 DFQATT and CDR2 SNEGSKA (reference sequence).

A few counts support this clonotype. This chain uses TRBV20-1 with TRBJ1-1, with D possibly TRBD1 on 5 matching bases. CDR1 DFQATT and CDR2 SNEGSKA come from the germline V gene (reference sequence). V lost 5 bases, J lost 1 base, and 17 bases lay in between. The CDR3 spans 15 residues. CDR3 sequence: CSALPLGGTNTEAFF. CDR3 nucleotide sequence: TGCAGTGCTCTCCCTCTTGGGGGAACGAACACTGAAGCTTTCTTT.

This chain connects TRBV7-6 to TRBJ2-7; a weak D match, TRBD1 (6 bases). CDR1 and CDR2 from the germline V gene are SGHVS and FNYEAQ. V lost 7 bases and J lost 6, with 10 bases in between. This CDR3 is built from 11 residues. The CDR3 protein is CASTTGSEQYF. For the CDR3, the DNA is TGTGCCAGCACCACAGGGAGCGAGCAGTACTTC.

This chain links TRBV19 with TRBJ1-2; TRBD1 aligns across 11 bases. V was clipped by 3 bases and J by 4 bases; unmatched bases: 4. The germline V gene encodes CDR1 LNHDA and CDR2 SQIVND (reference sequence). This CDR3 contains 15 residues. The CDR3 DNA reads TGTGCCAGTAGTATGAGGACAGGGGGCCTCTATGGCTACACCTTC. It encodes CASSMRTGGLYGYTF.